This T cell receptor beta chain was retrieved from a study of early T cells in non-severe SARS-CoV-2 infection. Study-wide context: RNA in bulk from unsorted whole blood was sequenced, and chains were unpaired.

Trimming removed 4 bases at V and 5 bases at J, with 12 bases between. This CDR3 spans 14 amino acids. The germline CDR1 and CDR2 sequences are LGHDT and YNNKEL (reference sequence). TCRdb fed the 5' RACE reads into MiXCR, producing one record per CDR3 protein. The sample has approximately 70,000 distinct CDR3 sequences, around 13% seen once; the top ten hold approximately 5.2%. The receptor was derived from an adult who was a healthcare worker with PCR-confirmed SARS-CoV-2 infection or an uninfected control (not recorded which). Sample: whole blood. The genes are TRBV3-1 and TRBJ2-1; D call uncertain. The CDR3 reads CASSRRPPDNEQFF. For the CDR3, the DNA is TGTGCCAGCAGCCGCCGGCCTCCGGACAATGAGCAGTTCTTC.